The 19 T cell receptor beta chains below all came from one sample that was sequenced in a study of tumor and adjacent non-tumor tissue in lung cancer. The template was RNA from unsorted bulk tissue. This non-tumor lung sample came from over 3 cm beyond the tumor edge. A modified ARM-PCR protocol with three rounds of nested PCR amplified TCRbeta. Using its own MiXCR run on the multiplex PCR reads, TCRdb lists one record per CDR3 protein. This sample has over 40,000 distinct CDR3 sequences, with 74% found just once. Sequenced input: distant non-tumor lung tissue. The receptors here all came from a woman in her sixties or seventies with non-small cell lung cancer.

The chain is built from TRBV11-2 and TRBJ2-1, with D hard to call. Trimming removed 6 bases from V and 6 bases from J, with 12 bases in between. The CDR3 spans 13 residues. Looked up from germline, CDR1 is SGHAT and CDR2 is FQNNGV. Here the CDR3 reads CASSVWIRNEQFF. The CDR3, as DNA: TGTGCCAGCAGTGTGTGGATTCGCAATGAGCAGTTCTTC.

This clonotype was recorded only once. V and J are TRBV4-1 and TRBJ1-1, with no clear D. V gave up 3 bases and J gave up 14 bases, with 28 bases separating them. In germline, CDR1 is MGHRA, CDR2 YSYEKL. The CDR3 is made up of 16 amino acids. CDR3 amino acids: CASSHPLGRAVTEVFF. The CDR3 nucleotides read TGCGCCAGCAGCCACCCGTTGGGAAGGGCCGTAACCGAAGTCTTCTTT.

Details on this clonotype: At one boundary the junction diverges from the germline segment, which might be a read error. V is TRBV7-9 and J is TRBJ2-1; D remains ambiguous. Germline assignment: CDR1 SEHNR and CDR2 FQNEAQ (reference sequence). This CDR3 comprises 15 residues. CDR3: CASSLGSSSYSEQFF. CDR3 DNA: TGTGCCAGCAGCTTAGGCAGTAGCTCCTACAGTGAGCAGTTCTTC.

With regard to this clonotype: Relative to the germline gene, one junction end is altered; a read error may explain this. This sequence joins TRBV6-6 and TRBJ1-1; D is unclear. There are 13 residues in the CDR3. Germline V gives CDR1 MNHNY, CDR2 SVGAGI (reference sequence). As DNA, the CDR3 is TGTGCCAGCAGTATCGAAGTGAACACTGAGGCTTTGTTT. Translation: CASSIEVNTEALF.

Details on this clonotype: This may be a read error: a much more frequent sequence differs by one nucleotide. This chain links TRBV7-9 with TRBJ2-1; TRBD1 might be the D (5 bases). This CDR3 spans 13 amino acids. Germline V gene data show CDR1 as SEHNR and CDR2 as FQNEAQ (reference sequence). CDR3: CTSSPESQGEQFF. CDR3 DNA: TGTACCAGCAGCCCCGAAAGTCAGGGAGAGCAGTTCTTC.

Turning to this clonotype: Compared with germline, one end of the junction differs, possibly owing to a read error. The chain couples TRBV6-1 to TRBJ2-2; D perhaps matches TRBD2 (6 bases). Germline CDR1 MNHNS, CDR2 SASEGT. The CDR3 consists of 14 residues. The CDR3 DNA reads TGTGCCAGCAGTGAAGCACAGCGATTCGGGGGGCTGTTTTTT. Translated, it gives CASSEAQRFGGLFF.

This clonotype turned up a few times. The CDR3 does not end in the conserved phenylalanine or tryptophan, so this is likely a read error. The CDR3 bases are TGTGCCAACAATGCCCAGGGAGAGGAAGAGACCCAGTACTCC. Translated, it gives CANNAQGEEETQYS. The rearrangement uses TRBV6-5 and TRBJ2-5; the D call may be TRBD1 or TRBD2 (5 bases each). Looked up from germline, CDR1 is MNHEY and CDR2 is SVGAGI. The V end was cut by 10 bases, the J end by 3 bases, with 18 bases between. The CDR3 has 14 amino acids.

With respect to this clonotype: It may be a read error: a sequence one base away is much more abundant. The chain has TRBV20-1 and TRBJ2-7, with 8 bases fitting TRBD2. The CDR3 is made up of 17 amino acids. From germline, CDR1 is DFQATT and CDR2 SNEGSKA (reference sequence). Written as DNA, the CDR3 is TGCAGTTCTAGAGATGGCGAGGCTAGCGGGTTCTCCTACGAGCAGTACTTC. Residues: CSSRDGEASGFSYEQYF.

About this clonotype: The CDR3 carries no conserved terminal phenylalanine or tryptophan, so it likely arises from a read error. CDR3 region: CASSLVTYEQYS. CDR3 in DNA: TGTGCCAGCAGCTTAGTCACCTACGAGCAGTACTCC. The V gene is TRBV7-8, the J gene TRBJ2-7, with D unclear. The V end lost 1 base, the J end lost 2 bases, and 3 bases lay between the germline ends. The CDR3 extends over 12 amino acids. Germline CDR1 reads SGHVS; CDR2 reads FQNEAQ.

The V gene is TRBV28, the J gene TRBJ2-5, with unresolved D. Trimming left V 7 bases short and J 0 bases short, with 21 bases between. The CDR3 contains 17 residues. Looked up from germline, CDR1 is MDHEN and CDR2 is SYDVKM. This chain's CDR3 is CASKAASLFLYQETQYF. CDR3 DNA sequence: TGTGCCAGCAAGGCAGCCAGCCTTTTCCTGTACCAAGAGACCCAGTACTTC. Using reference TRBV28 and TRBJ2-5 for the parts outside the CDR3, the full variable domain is DVKVTQSSRYLVKRTGEKVFLECVQDMDHENMFWYRQDPGLGLRLIYFSYDVKMKEKGDIPEGYSVSREKKERFSLILESASTNQTSMYLCASKAASLFLYQETQYFGPGTRLLVL.

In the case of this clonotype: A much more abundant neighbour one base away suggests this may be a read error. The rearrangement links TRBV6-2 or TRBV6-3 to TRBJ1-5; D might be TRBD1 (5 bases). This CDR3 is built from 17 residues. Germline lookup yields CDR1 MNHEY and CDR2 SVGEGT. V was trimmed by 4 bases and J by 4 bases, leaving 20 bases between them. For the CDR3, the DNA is TGTGCCAGCAGTTTCAACAAGGGGCTCGTAGAAAATCAGCCCCAGCATTTT. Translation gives CASSFNKGLVENQPQHF.

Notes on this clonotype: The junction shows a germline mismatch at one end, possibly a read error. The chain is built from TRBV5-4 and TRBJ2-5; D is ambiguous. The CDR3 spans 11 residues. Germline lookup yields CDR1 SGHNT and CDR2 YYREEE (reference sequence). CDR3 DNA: TGTACCAGCAGCTTCACGGAGACCCAGTACTTC. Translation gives CTSSFTETQYF.

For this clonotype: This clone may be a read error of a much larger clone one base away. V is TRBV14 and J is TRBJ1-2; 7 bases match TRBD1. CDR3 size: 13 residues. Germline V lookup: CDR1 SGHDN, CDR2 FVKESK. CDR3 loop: CAGRGDSNYGYTF. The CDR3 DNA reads TGTGCCGGCAGAGGGGACAGTAACTATGGCTACACCTTC.

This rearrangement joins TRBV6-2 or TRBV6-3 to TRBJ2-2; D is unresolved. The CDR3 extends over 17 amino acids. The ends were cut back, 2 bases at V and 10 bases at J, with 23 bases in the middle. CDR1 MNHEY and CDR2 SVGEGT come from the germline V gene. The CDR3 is CASSYTQHRANSEELFF. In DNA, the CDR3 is TGTGCCAGCAGTTACACCCAACATAGGGCCAACAGCGAGGAGCTGTTTTTT.

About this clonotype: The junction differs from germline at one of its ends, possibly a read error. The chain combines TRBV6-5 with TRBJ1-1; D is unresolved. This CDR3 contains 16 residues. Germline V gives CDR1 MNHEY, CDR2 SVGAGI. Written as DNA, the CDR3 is TGTGCCAGTAGTTACTCGGCCGGACTCATGAACAGTGAAGCTTTCTTT. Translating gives CASSYSAGLMNSEAFF.

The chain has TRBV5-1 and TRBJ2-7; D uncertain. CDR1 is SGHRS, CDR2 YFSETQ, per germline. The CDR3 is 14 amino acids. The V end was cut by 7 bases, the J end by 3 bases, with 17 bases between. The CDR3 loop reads CASRPGWIDYEQYF. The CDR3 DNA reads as TGCGCCAGCCGACCAGGCTGGATTGACTACGAGCAGTACTTC.

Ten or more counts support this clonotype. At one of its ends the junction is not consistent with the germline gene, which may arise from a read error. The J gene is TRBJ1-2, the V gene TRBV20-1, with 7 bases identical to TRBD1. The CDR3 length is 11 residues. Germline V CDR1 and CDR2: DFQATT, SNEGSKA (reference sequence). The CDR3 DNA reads TGCAGTGTTAGACAGGGTAACGGCTACACCTTC. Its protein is CSVRQGNGYTF.

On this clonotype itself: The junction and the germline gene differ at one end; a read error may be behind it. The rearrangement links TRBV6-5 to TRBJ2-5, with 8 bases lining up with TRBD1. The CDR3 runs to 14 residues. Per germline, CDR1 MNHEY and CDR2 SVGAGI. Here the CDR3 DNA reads TGTGTCAGCAGAAACAGGGGGTGCGAAGAGACCCAGTACTTC. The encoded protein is CVSRNRGCEETQYF.

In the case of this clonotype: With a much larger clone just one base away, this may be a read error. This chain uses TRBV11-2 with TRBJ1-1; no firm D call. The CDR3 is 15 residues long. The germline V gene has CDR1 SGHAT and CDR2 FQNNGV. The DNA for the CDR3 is TGTGCCTGCAGCTACTTGTGGCGTGAGGACACTGAAGCTTTCTTT. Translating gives CACSYLWREDTEAFF.